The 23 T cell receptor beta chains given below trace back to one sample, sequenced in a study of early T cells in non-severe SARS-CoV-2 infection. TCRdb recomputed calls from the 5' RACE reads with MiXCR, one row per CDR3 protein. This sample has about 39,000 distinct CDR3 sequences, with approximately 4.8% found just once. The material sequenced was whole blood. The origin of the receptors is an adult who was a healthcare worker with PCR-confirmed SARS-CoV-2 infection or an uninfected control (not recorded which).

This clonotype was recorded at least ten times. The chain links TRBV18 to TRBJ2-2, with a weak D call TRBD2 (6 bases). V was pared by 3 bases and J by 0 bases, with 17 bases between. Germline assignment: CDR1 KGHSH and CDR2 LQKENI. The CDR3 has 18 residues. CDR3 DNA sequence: TGTGCCAGCTCACCGCCTATGAAGCCTAGCGCGAACACCGGGGAGCTGTTTTTT. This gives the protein CASSPPMKPSANTGELFF.

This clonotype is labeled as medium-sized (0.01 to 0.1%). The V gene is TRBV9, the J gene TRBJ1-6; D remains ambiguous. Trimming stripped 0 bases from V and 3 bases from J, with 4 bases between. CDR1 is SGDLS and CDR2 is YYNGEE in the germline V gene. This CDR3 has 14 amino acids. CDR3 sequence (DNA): TGTGCCAGCAGCGTAGGACTCTATAATTCACCCCTCCACTTT. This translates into CASSVGLYNSPLHF.

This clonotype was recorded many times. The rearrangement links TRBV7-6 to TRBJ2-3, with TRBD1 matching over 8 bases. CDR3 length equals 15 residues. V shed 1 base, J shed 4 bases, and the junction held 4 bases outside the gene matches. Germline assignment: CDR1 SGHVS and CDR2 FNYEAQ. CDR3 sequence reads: CASSLDAGGADTQYF. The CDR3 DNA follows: TGTGCCAGCAGCTTAGATGCAGGGGGCGCAGATACGCAGTATTTT.

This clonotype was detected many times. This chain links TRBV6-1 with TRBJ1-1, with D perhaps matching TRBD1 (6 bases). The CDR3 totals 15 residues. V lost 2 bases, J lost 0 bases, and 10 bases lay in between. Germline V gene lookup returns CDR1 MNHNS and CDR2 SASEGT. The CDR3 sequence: CASSEPDRLNTEAFF. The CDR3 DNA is TGTGCCAGCAGTGAACCCGACAGGCTGAACACTGAAGCTTTCTTT.

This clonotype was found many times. CDR3 bases: TGCAGTGCTAGAAGACTAGCGGAGGACTACAATGAGCAGTTCTTC. It codes for CSARRLAEDYNEQFF. This chain connects TRBV20-1 to TRBJ2-1, with TRBD2 matching over 9 bases. The CDR3 extends over 15 amino acids. The germline V gene encodes CDR1 DFQATT and CDR2 SNEGSKA (reference sequence). V trimming: 2 bases; J trimming: 3 bases; junction bases outside the gene matches: 5.

CDR3 in amino acids: CASSLRGQGEETQYF. The CDR3 DNA sequence: TGTGCCAGCAGCTTACGTGGACAGGGAGAGGAGACCCAGTACTTC. The V and J genes are TRBV11-3 and TRBJ2-5; 8 bases match TRBD1. The germline V gene encodes CDR1 SGHNT and CDR2 YENEEA. The CDR3 has 15 amino acids. Germline trimming cut 2 bases from V and 5 bases from J; bases unmatched to any gene: 7. Full variable domain (rest looked up from reference TRBV11-3 and TRBJ2-5): EAGVVQSPRYKIIEKKQPVAFWCNPISGHNTLYWYLQNLGQGPELLIRYENEEAVDDSQLPKDRFSAERLKGVDSTLKIQPAELGDSAVYLCASSLRGQGEETQYFGPGTRLLVL.

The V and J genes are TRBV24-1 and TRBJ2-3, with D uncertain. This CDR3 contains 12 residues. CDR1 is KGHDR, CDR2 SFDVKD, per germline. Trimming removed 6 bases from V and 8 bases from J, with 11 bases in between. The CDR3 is CATSTDLGTQYF. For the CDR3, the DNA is TGTGCCACCAGTACAGATCTCGGTACGCAGTATTTT.

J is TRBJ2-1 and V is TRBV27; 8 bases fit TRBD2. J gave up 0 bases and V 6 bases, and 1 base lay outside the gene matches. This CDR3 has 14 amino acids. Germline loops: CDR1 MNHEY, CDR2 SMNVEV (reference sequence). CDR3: CASRRGASYNEQFF. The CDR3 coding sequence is TGTGCCAGCAGGCGGGGGGCCTCCTACAATGAGCAGTTCTTC.

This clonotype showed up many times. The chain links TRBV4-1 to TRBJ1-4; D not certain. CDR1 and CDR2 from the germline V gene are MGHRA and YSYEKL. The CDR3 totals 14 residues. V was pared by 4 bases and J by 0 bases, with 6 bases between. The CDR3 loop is CASSPSATNEKLFF. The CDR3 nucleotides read TGCGCCAGCAGCCCGTCCGCAACTAATGAAAAACTGTTTTTT.

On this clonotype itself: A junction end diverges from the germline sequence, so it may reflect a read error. The CDR3 sequence is CGSSPTAGVLSYNEQFF. In nucleotides, the CDR3 is TGTGGCAGCAGCCCGACGGCGGGCGTTTTATCCTACAATGAGCAGTTCTTC. The chain links TRBV5-4 to TRBJ2-1, with D possibly being TRBD2 (5 bases). The length of the CDR3 is 17 residues. Per the germline V gene, CDR1 is SGHNT and CDR2 is YYREEE (reference sequence). Filled out from reference TRBV5-4 and TRBJ2-1, the complete variable domain reads ETGVTQSPTHLIKTRGQQVTLRCSSQSGHNTVSWYQQALGQGPQFIFQYYREEENGRGNFPPRFSGLQFPNYSSELNVNALELDDSALYLCGSSPTAGVLSYNEQFFGPGTRLTVL.

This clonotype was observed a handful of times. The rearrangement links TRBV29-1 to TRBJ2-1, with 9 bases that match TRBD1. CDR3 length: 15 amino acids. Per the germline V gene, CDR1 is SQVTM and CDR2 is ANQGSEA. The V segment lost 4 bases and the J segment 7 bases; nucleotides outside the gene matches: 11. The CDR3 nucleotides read TGCAGCGTTGCCCACAGGGGGCTAGGTCAGAATGAGCAGTTCTTC. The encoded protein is CSVAHRGLGQNEQFF.

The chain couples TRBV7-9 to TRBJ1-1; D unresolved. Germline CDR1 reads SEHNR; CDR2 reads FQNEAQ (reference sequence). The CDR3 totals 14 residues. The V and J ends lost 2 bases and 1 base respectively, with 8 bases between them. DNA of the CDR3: TGTGCCAGCAGCTTAAGCGAAGGGAACACTGAAGCTTTCTTT. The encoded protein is CASSLSEGNTEAFF.

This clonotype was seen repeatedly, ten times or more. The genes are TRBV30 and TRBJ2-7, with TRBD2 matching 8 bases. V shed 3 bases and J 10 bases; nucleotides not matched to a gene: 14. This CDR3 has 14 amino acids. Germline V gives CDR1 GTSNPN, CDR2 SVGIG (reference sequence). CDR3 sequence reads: CAWSQAGVRGEQYF. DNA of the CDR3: TGTGCCTGGAGCCAAGCGGGGGTGCGCGGGGAACAGTACTTC.

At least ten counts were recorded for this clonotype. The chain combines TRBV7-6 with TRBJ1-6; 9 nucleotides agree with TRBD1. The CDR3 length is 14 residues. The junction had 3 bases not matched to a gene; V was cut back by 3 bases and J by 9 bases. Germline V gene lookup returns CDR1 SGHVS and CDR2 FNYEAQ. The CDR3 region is CASSLGQGLSPLHF. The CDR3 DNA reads TGTGCCAGCAGCTTGGGACAGGGTCTTTCACCCCTCCACTTT.

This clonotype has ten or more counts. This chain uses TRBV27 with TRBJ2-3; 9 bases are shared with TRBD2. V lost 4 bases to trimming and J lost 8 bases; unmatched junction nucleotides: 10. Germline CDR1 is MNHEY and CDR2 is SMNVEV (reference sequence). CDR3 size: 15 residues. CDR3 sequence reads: CASSYGAGRGGTQYF. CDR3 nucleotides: TGTGCCAGCAGTTATGGAGCCGGGCGGGGGGGTACGCAGTATTTT.

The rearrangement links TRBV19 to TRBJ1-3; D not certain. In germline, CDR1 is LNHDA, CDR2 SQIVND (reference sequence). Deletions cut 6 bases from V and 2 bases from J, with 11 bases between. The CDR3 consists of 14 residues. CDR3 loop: CASRTAVTGNTIYF. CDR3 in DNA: TGTGCCAGTAGAACCGCAGTGACTGGAAACACCATATATTTT.

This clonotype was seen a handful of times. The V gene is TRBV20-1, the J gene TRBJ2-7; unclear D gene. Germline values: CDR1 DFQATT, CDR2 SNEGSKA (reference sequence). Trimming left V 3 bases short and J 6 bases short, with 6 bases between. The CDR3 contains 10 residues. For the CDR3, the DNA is TGCAGTGCTAGTGGTGGCGAGCAGTACTTC. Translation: CSASGGEQYF.

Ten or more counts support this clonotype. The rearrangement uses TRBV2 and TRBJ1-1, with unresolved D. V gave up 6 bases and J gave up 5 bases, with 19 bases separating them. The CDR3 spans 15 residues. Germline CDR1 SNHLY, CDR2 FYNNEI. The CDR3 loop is CASRPAKGGLTEAFF. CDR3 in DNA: TGTGCCAGCAGACCCGCTAAGGGTGGATTAACTGAAGCTTTCTTT.

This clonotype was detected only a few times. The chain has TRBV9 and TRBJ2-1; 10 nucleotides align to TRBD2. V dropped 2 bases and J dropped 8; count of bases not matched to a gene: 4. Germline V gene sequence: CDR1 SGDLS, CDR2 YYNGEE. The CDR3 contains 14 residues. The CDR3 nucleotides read TGTGCCAGCAGCGTTCGGACTAGCGGCGATGAGCAGTTCTTC. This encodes CASSVRTSGDEQFF.

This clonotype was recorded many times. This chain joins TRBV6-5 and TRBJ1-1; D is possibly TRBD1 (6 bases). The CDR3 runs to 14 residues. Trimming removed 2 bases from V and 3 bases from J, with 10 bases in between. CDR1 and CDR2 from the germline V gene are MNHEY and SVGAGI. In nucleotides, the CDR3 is TGTGCCAGCAGTTACGGGGGGGCATACACTGAAGCTTTCTTT. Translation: CASSYGGAYTEAFF.

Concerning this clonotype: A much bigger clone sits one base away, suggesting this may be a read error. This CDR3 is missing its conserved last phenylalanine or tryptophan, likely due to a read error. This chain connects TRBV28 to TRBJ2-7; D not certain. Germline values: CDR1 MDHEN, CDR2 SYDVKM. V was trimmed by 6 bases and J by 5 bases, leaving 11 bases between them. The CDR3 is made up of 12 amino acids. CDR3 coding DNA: TGTGCCAGCAGCCTCTTTGCTCACGAGCAGTACTCC. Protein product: CASSLFAHEQYS.

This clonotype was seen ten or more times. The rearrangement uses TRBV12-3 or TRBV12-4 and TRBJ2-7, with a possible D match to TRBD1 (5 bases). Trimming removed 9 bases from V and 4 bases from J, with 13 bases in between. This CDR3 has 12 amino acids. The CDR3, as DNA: TGTGCCAGTGGAAGGGGAAGATACGAGCAGTACTTC. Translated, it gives CASGRGRYEQYF.

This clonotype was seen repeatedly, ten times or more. DNA for the CDR3: TGTGCCAGCAGCTCCGGGACTAGCGGATACACAGATACGCAGTATTTT. This translates into CASSSGTSGYTDTQYF. The rearrangement uses TRBV7-6 and TRBJ2-3; 11 bases line up with TRBD2. Germline lookup yields CDR1 SGHVS and CDR2 FNYEAQ. This CDR3 region has 16 residues. V lost 4 bases, J lost 2 bases, and 5 bases stayed unmatched.